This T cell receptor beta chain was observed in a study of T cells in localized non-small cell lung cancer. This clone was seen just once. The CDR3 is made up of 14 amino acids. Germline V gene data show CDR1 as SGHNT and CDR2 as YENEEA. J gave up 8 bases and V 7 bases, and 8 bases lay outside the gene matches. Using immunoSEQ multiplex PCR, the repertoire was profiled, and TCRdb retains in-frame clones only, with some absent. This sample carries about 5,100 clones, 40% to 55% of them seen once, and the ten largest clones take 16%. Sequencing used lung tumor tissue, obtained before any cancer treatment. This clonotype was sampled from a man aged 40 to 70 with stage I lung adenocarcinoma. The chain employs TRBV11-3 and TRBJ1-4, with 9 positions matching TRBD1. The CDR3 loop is CASTTGTGNEKLFF. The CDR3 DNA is TGTGCCAGCACCACCGGGACAGGGAACGAAAAACTGTTTTTT.